Listed here is a single TCR beta chain. Its antigen is currently unknown. The data derive from a study of shared clonotypes between healthy human individuals. From germline, CDR1 is SGHTA and CDR2 FQGNSA. The CDR3 is 15 amino acids. V trimming: 5 bases; J trimming: 4 bases; junction bases outside the gene matches: 9. Whole-study results and caveats: Clonotype sharing across donors was expected to vary with sequencing depth.

Naive CD8 cells were CD45RO-negative, positively selected for CCR7, excluding terminally differentiated effector memory CD45RA+ cells. Adult donors, all healthy and HIV-negative, had no recent acute infections or vaccinations. TCRdb keeps only in-frame clones here, not all; method: immunoSEQ multiplex PCR. Of 750,000 to 1,000,000 clones detected, over 90% appear once; the ten largest clones hold 24%. The receptor was derived from a man aged 30 to 45 in good health. The chain couples TRBV7-2 to TRBJ2-3; 7 bases agree with TRBD2. What was sequenced was naive CD8+ T cells sorted from blood. The CDR3 protein is CASSDGLGNPDTQYF. As DNA, the CDR3 is TGTGCCAGCAGCGATGGACTAGGCAACCCAGATACGCAGTATTTT.